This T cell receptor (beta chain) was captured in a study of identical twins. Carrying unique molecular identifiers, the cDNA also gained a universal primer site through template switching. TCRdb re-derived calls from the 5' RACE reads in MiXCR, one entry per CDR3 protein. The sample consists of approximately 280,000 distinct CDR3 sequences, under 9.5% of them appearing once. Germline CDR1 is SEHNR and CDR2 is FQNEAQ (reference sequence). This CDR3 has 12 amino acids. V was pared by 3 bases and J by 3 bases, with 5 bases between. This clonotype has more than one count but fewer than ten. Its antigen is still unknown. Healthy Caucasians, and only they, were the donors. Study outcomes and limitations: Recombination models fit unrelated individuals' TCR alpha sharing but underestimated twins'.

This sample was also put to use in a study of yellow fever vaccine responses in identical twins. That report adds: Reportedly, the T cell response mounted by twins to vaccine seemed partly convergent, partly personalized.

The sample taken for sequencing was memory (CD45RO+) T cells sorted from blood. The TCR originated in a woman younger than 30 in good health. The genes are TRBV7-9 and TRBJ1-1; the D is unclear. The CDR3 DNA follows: TGTGCCAGCAGCTTTAGGCACACTGAAGCTTTCTTT. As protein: CASSFRHTEAFF.